What follows are 3 T cell receptor beta chains derived from one specimen sequenced in a study of blood T cell repertoires in COVID-19. Some clones are missing from TCRdb's copy, which holds only in-frame ones; the method was immunoSEQ multiplex PCR. The profile shows 200,000 to 250,000 clones, under 90% of them singletons. The specimen was PBMCs or T cells enriched from blood (not recorded which). Receptors originate from a woman aged 60-75 years who had recovered from COVID-19.

The chain joins TRBV10-3 to TRBJ1-2, with 11 positions matching TRBD1. Germline V lookup: CDR1 ENHRY, CDR2 SYGVKD. The CDR3 sequence is 16 residues long. The junction had 10 bases not matched to a gene; V was cut back by 6 bases and J by 4 bases. The CDR3 DNA reads as TGTGCCATCAGCCTCGGACAGGGGGCCCGATCCTATGGCTACACCTTC. It translates to CAISLGQGARSYGYTF.

V is TRBV19 and J is TRBJ2-2; 7 positions match TRBD1. J gave up 4 bases and V 4 bases, and 6 bases lay outside the gene matches. Germline loops: CDR1 LNHDA, CDR2 SQIVND (reference sequence). The CDR3 is 15 residues long. CDR3 amino acids: CASSRQGLGTGELFF. CDR3 DNA: TGTGCCAGTAGTAGACAGGGTTTGGGCACCGGGGAGCTGTTTTTT.

This clone was seen a single time. The chain recombines TRBV5-4 with TRBJ2-2, with TRBD2 matching 13 bases. Germline V gene sequence: CDR1 SGHNT, CDR2 YYREEE (reference sequence). V shed 4 bases and J 1 base; nucleotides not matched to a gene: 7. This CDR3 comprises 18 residues. CDR3 amino acids: CASSPGLAGVQNTGELFF. For the CDR3, the DNA is TGTGCCAGCAGCCCCGGACTAGCGGGGGTGCAGAACACCGGGGAGCTGTTTTTT. The whole variable domain, filled in from reference TRBV5-4 and TRBJ2-2, reads ETGVTQSPTHLIKTRGQQVTLRCSSQSGHNTVSWYQQALGQGPQFIFQYYREEENGRGNFPPRFSGLQFPNYSSELNVNALELDDSALYLCASSPGLAGVQNTGELFFGEGSRLTVL.